This T cell receptor (beta chain) was profiled in a study of technical replicates of blood from a few donors. The table came from immunoSEQ multiplex PCR; TCRdb's copy has only in-frame clones and leaves some out. The sample gives tens of thousands of clones, around 94% of which show up once; about 0.38% is in the top ten. V was shortened by 3 bases and J by 4 bases, with 7 bases between the two germline ends. CDR1 and CDR2 from the germline V gene are MNHEY and SVGAGI. The CDR3 totals 13 residues. Sequences were obtained from T cells isolated from PBMCs. The receptor was isolated from a human donor in good health. The chain recombines TRBV6-5 with TRBJ1-3; no reliable D call. CDR3 nucleotides: TGTGCCAGCAGTTATGTCGAGGGAAACACCATATATTTT. Translation gives CASSYVEGNTIYF.